The 21 T cell receptor beta chains below all came from one sample that was sequenced in a study of lymphopenia after photon versus proton radiotherapy (dated by TCRdb to between 2017 and 2020). Receptor amplification or capture employed the immunoSEQ multiplex PCR assay. TCRdb carries this immuneACCESS record with in-frame sequences only. Its versions omit some clonotypes, under half of them owing to an unresolved V gene in the studies checked, with the rest unexplained. In this sample the table shows more than 70,000 clones, 80% to 90% of which occur a single time. The ten largest clones represent approximately 1.3% of the sample. The sample was peripheral blood, taken from a patient treated with proton-based radiotherapy. The receptors derive from a man between 60 and 75 years old with pancreatic cancer.

This chain uses TRBV5-3 with TRBJ2-1; 10 bases are shared with TRBD2. TRBV5-3 is assigned to the ORF class and has an uncertain function. V shed 4 bases, J shed 5 bases, and the junction held 6 bases outside the gene matches. The CDR3 has 15 residues. CDR3 sequence reads: CARSKTSGWDNEQFF. CDR3 in DNA: TGTGCCAGAAGCAAGACTAGCGGGTGGGACAATGAGCAGTTCTTC.

The chain couples TRBV2 to TRBJ2-6; either TRBD1 or TRBD2 may supply D (5 bases each). The CDR3 spans 16 residues. The germline CDR1 and CDR2 sequences are SNHLY and FYNNEI. Trimming took off 3 bases at V and 0 bases at J, with 9 bases between the two ends. CDR3 sequence: CASSEGRFSGANVLTF. The CDR3 DNA follows: TGTGCCAGCAGTGAGGGACGTTTCTCTGGGGCCAACGTCCTGACTTTC.

The chain uses TRBV2 and TRBJ2-1, with 11 bases identical to TRBD2. CDR1 and CDR2 from the germline V gene are SNHLY and FYNNEI. This CDR3 is built from 18 residues. Losses at the gene ends were 7 bases for V and 0 bases for J; bases not matched to a gene: 11. This CDR3 reads CASKSSGRTFSSYNEQFF. The CDR3 DNA is TGTGCCAGCAAGTCTAGCGGGAGGACTTTTAGCTCCTACAATGAGCAGTTCTTC.

Worth noting for this clone: At the DNA level, this CDR3 is encoded by other sequences in the same sample as well. The genes are TRBV5-1 and TRBJ2-1; 9 bases are a match to TRBD2. Trimming cost V 2 bases and J 2 bases; bases outside gene matches: 2. This CDR3 has 15 residues. Germline V gene sequence: CDR1 SGHRS, CDR2 YFSETQ. CDR3 sequence: CASSFSSGTYNEQFF. CDR3 in DNA: TGCGCCAGCAGCTTCTCTAGCGGGACCTACAATGAGCAGTTCTTC.

This clone was picked up a small number of times. The chain carries TRBV19 and TRBJ2-7, with 14 bases matching TRBD2. Losses at the gene ends were 10 bases for V and 2 bases for J; bases not matched to a gene: 25. Germline V gene sequence: CDR1 LNHDA, CDR2 SQIVND (reference sequence). The length of the CDR3 is 21 residues. The CDR3 nucleotides are TGTGCCACCAAAATAGCGGGGAGGGGGACTAGCGGGAGCATATTTACCTACGAGCAGTACTTC. Amino acids: CATKIAGRGTSGSIFTYEQYF.

This clone has a single count. The rearrangement uses TRBV6-1 and TRBJ1-5, with 12 bases fitting TRBD1. V shed 4 bases and J 2 bases; nucleotides not matched to a gene: 6. The CDR3 totals 17 residues. CDR1 and CDR2 (germline): MNHNS, SASEGT. CDR3 loop: CASSGGQGAWGNQPQHF. CDR3 DNA: TGTGCCAGCAGTGGGGGACAGGGGGCATGGGGCAATCAGCCCCAGCATTTT.

The rearrangement joins TRBV11-3 to TRBJ2-2; 7 bases are shared with TRBD2. Germline lookup yields CDR1 SGHNT and CDR2 YENEEA. The junction had 12 bases not matched to a gene; V was cut back by 4 bases and J by 7 bases. This CDR3 contains 16 residues. The CDR3 DNA reads as TGTGCCAGCAGCTCCCGGGAGGCGGGAGAGGTCGGGGAGCTGTTTTTT. Translation gives CASSSREAGEVGELFF.

The chain recombines TRBV7-9 with TRBJ2-5; D might be TRBD2 (5 bases). Germline lookup yields CDR1 SEHNR and CDR2 FQNEAQ (reference sequence). Trimming removed 3 bases from V and 2 bases from J, with 10 bases in between. CDR3 length: 14 amino acids. CDR3 bases: TGTGCCAGCAGCTTGGGGAGATCGCAAGAGACCCAGTACTTC. Protein: CASSLGRSQETQYF.

On this clone itself: The sample holds other DNA sequences that translate to the same CDR3. V usage is TRBV5-6 and J usage is TRBJ2-6; D ambiguous. The CDR3 is made up of 14 amino acids. V was trimmed by 4 bases and J by 4 bases, leaving 9 bases between them. The germline CDR1 and CDR2 sequences are SGHDT and YYEEEE. The CDR3 region is CASSRDAGANVLTF. As DNA, the CDR3 is TGTGCCAGCAGCCGAGATGCGGGGGCCAACGTCCTGACTTTC.

A single count supports this clone. This chain connects TRBV27 to TRBJ1-4; maybe TRBD1 (5 bases). Trimming took 2 bases from V and 8 from J, leaving 24 bases between them. CDR3 length equals 18 residues. From germline, CDR1 is MNHEY and CDR2 SMNVEV (reference sequence). DNA of the CDR3: TGTGCCAGCAGTTTAGGATATCGGGGAACCAGGGTTCCGGAAAAACTGTTTTTT. This gives the protein CASSLGYRGTRVPEKLFF.

The chain recombines TRBV5-1 with TRBJ2-1; 7 positions agree with TRBD2. The trim removed 1 base at V and 6 bases at J, leaving 7 bases unmatched. CDR1 is SGHRS and CDR2 is YFSETQ in the germline V gene. The CDR3 runs 15 residues. The CDR3 nucleotides read TGCGCCAGCAGCTTGATGCGGGGAGGGTCCAATGAGCAGTTCTTC. Translation gives CASSLMRGGSNEQFF.

V is TRBV19 and J is TRBJ2-5; a possible D gene is TRBD2 (5 bases). This CDR3 contains 13 residues. Germline loops: CDR1 LNHDA, CDR2 SQIVND (reference sequence). Trimming cost V 5 bases and J 4 bases, with 11 bases left between them. Written as DNA, the CDR3 is TGTGCCAGTAGTCGACGAGGGTTAGAGACCCAGTACTTC. Translating gives CASSRRGLETQYF.

The chain recombines TRBV18 with TRBJ2-3, with 12 bases lining up with TRBD2. Germline assignment: CDR1 KGHSH and CDR2 LQKENI. Trimming cost V 3 bases and J 4 bases; bases outside gene matches: 8. The CDR3 sequence is 17 residues long. The CDR3 loop is CASSPLTSGSGADTQYF. CDR3 in DNA: TGTGCCAGCTCACCCCTGACTAGCGGGAGTGGCGCAGATACGCAGTATTTT.

This chain connects TRBV7-8 to TRBJ1-4; D gene uncertain. This CDR3 spans 16 amino acids. V was trimmed by 4 bases and J by 8 bases, leaving 20 bases between them. CDR1 is SGHVS and CDR2 is FQNEAQ in the germline V gene. CDR3 sequence reads: CASSSTGPISREKLFF. CDR3 coding DNA: TGTGCCAGCAGCTCAACCGGGCCAATTAGTAGAGAAAAACTGTTTTTT.

V gene TRBV2 combines with J gene TRBJ1-1; D remains unclear. V dropped 6 bases and J dropped 3 bases, with 11 bases sitting between them. The CDR3 is 13 residues long. Germline assignment: CDR1 SNHLY and CDR2 FYNNEI. In nucleotides, the CDR3 is TGTGCCAGCAGCTGGTGGCAACACACTGAAGCTTTCTTT. Its translation is CASSWWQHTEAFF.

The chain is built from TRBV2 and TRBJ1-4; the D is unclear. V was trimmed by 7 bases and J by 5 bases, leaving 5 bases between them. The CDR3 spans 11 residues. Per germline, CDR1 SNHLY and CDR2 FYNNEI. In DNA, the CDR3 is TGTGCCAGCACAGTGAATGAAAAACTGTTTTTT. Translating gives CASTVNEKLFF.

The chain has TRBV5-1 and TRBJ2-1; D is possibly TRBD2 (6 bases). V was cut by 6 bases and J by 8 bases, with 27 bases left in between. The CDR3 loop spans 17 amino acids. From germline, CDR1 is SGHRS and CDR2 YFSETQ. CDR3: CASTLGGLKTSGHEQFF. The CDR3 bases are TGCGCCAGCACGCTTGGGGGACTCAAGACCTCCGGGCATGAGCAGTTCTTC.

This chain uses TRBV5-1 with TRBJ1-1; 9 nucleotides match TRBD1. Trimming cost V 0 bases and J 1 base; bases outside gene matches: 4. In germline, CDR1 is SGHRS, CDR2 YFSETQ. The CDR3 spans 16 residues. CDR3 nucleotide sequence: TGCGCCAGCAGCTTGGCTCGGGGACAGGGGAACACTGAAGCTTTCTTT. Its protein is CASSLARGQGNTEAFF.

This clone has only a few counts. The V call is TRBV7-6, the J call TRBJ2-6; no reliable D call. The CDR3 runs 13 residues. The germline V and J ends were trimmed by 1 base and 6 bases, with 4 bases remaining between them. Germline assignment: CDR1 SGHVS and CDR2 FNYEAQ. The chain's CDR3 is CASSLGPANVLTF. The CDR3 DNA reads TGTGCCAGCAGCTTAGGCCCGGCCAACGTCCTGACTTTC. The variable domain in full, with the rest retrieved from reference TRBV7-6 and TRBJ2-6, is GAGVSQSPRYKVTKRGQDVALRCDPISGHVSLYWYRQALGQGPEFLTYFNYEAQQDKSGLPNDRFSAERPEGSISTLTIQRTEQRDSAMYRCASSLGPANVLTFGAGSRLTVL.

This clone came up once. The chain combines TRBV7-2 with TRBJ1-4, with 8 bases that match TRBD1. V lost 5 bases, J lost 4 bases, and 3 bases stayed unmatched. Looked up from germline, CDR1 is SGHTA and CDR2 is FQGNSA. The CDR3 has 14 residues. DNA of the CDR3: TGTGCCAGCAGCCATGACAGGGGTAATGAAAAACTGTTTTTT. Its protein is CASSHDRGNEKLFF.

In this sample, this clone turned up a few times. The V call is TRBV5-1, the J call TRBJ2-7, with 7 bases identical to TRBD1. With 4 bases clipped from V and 6 bases from J, the junction kept 10 bases outside the gene matches. The CDR3 covers 14 residues. Germline V CDR1 and CDR2: SGHRS, YFSETQ. The chain's CDR3 is CASSEGAFGAEQYF. The CDR3 DNA reads as TGCGCCAGCAGCGAGGGGGCCTTTGGGGCCGAGCAGTACTTC.